The sequence of this T cell receptor beta chain was determined in a study of shared clonotypes between healthy human individuals (dated by TCRdb to 2018 to 2021). Background for the entire study: A few men and a couple of women, aged 18 to 49 years, made up the cohort. For each donor, three plates each were used for CD4 naive and CD4 memory, two plates were used for CD8 naive, and one plate was used for CD8 memory. To estimate repertoire size and how much clonotypes are shared between individuals, the study performed deep sequencing of blood TCR repertoires from roughly five healthy adults. Libraries were prepared and TCR repertoires were sequenced by different laboratories using diverse techniques, in order to increase sequencing depth and limit assay-specific biases. Leukapheresis yielded between about 0.85 and 9.5 billion PBMCs per donor.

What the authors observed across the whole study: Because the study included only a small number of donors, the genetic and exposure-history diversity represented was limited. Based on pairwise subsampling, the degree of clonotype sharing among donors was expected to be affected by sequencing depth. Even with the large sequencing depth, rarefaction of the sorted-subset datasets indicated that sequencing was incomplete. Compared with non-shared clonotypes, clonotypes shared by all four sorted-subset donors had higher generation probabilities. Across several donors, around 5% of naive CD4, over 3% of naive CD8, 2% to 2.5% of memory CD4, and roughly 0.4% of memory CD8 clonotypes were shared. Only blood was sampled, and tissue TCR repertoires likely differ from those in blood. Naive subsets generally had larger estimated clonotype richness than memory subsets did.

TCR CDR3 regions were amplified from genomic DNA by multiplex PCR using the deep immunoSEQ assay. Extracted genomic DNA from each cell subset was spread evenly across all wells of several immunoSEQ 96-well plates, with each plate serving as a replicate. Each replicate PCR for sorted subsets received roughly 200 ng genomic DNA, equal to roughly 30,000 T cell genomes. Purified libraries were measured with a Qubit 3.0 fluorometer, size-checked on a Bioanalyzer 2100, and measured again with the KAPA Library Quantification kit. A separate single-read 150-cycle Illumina NextSeq 550 flow cell was used to sequence each immunoSEQ 96-well plate. The original pipeline was this. Because the immunoSEQ output included only junctional sequences and no quality scores, the filtering could not be the same as the filtering used for full-length reads. Sequences were annotated with PyIR, a Python wrapper for IgBLAST v1.9, using IMGT germline references to assign V/J genes and CDR3. Reads with weak V/J assignments (E-value above 1e-6), missing CDR3, stop codons, out-of-frame junctions, or ambiguous translated residues were removed. A V3J clonotype was defined by an identical inferred V gene, J gene, and CDR3 amino acid sequence. The percentage overlap between two repertoires was calculated by dividing the number of shared unique clonotypes by the size of the smaller repertoire. Repertoire richness was assessed with RTK rarefaction, the Chao1 estimator, and Recon v2.1 estimates of unobserved clonotypes. For all TCRbeta clonotypes obtained by the gDNA method from four donors, generation probabilities were computed with OLGA. Held by TCRdb, this immuneACCESS table contains in-frame sequences only and omits some clones. Under half of the omission traces to an unresolved V gene where checked; the cause of the rest is unknown. V and J calls plus clone size are reproduced from that table; the DNA served to infer D and trimming. A total of more than 2,000,000 clones appear in this sample, approximately 93% of them only once. Under 0.45% of the sample is taken by the ten largest.

As regards this clone: This clone's antigen is unknown. There are no base qualities to consult, and no much larger clone falls within one base.

The donors were healthy, HIV-negative adults who had no recently reported acute infections or vaccinations. Every donor was a Caucasian adult living in Nashville, Tennessee, USA. Magnetic negative selection was used to enrich CD4+ T cells, after which naive cells were positively selected on CD45RA and the negative fraction became the memory subset. Blood was collected by leukapheresis, and PBMCs were isolated by Ficoll-Histopaque density gradient centrifugation and then cryopreserved in liquid nitrogen vapor phase. Purity and quantity of every magnetically sorted T cell population were checked by analytical flow cytometry. Genomic DNA was isolated from each sorted fraction and quantified by UV absorbance on a Nanodrop 2000c. The germline V gene supplies CDR1 MDHEN and CDR2 SYDVKM. Taken from cysteine to phenylalanine, the CDR3 has 14 residues. Of all the DNA, just the CDR3 is kept, 42 bases in frame from base 1. V ends up 8 bases short and J 2 bases short, with an unmatched junction base count of 6.

Specimen: naive CD4+ T cells from PBMCs. In light of the paper, this sample's cell subset or site label describes: CD45RA+ positively selected. The clonotype originates from a man aged 18 to 29 in good health. Some clones in this sample may be carry-over from other donors' samples. Recombination joined TRBV28 with TRBJ2-7; the central 10 bases match TRBD2. CDR3 reads: CASQLAGLTYEQYF. The DNA reads TGTGCCAGCCAACTAGCGGGATTAACCTACGAGCAGTACTTC.